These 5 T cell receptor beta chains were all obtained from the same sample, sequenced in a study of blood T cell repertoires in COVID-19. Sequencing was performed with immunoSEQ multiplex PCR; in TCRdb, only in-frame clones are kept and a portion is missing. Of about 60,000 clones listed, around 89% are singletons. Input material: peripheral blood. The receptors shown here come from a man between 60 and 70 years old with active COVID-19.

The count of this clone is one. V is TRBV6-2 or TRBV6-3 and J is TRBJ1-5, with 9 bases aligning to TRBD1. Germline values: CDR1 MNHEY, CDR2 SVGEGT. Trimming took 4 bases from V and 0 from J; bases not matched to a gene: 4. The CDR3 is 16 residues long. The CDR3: CASSSKDRGSNQPQHF. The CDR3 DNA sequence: TGTGCCAGCAGTTCTAAGGACAGGGGTAGCAATCAGCCCCAGCATTTT.

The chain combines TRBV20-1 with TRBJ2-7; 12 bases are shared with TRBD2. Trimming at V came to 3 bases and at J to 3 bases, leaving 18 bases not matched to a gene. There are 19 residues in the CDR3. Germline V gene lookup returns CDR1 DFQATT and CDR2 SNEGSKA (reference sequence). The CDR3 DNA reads TGCAGTGCTAGTTTTCAGACTAGCGGGAGTCGGAGGCTAGACTACGAGCAGTACTTC. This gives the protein CSASFQTSGSRRLDYEQYF.

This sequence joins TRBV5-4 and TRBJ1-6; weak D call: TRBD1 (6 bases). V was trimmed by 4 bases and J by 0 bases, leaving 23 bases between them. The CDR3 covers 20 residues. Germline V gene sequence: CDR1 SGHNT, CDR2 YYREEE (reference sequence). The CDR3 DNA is TGTGCCAGCAGCCGGGTCGGGGGGGGCCCGAGTCGCTCCTATAATTCACCCCTCCACTTT. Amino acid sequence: CASSRVGGGPSRSYNSPLHF. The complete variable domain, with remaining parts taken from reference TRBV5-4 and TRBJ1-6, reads ETGVTQSPTHLIKTRGQQVTLRCSSQSGHNTVSWYQQALGQGPQFIFQYYREEENGRGNFPPRFSGLQFPNYSSELNVNALELDDSALYLCASSRVGGGPSRSYNSPLHFGNGTRLTVT.

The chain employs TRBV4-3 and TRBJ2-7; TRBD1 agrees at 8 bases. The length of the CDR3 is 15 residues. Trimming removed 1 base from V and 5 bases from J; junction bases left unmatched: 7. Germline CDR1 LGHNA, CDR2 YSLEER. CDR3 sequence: CASSQAPTGVHEQYF. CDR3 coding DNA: TGCGCCAGCAGCCAAGCCCCGACAGGGGTCCACGAGCAGTACTTC.

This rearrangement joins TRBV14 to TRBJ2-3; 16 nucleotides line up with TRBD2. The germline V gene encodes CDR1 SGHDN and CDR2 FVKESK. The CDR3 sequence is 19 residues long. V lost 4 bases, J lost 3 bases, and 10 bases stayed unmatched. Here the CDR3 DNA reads TGTGCCAGCAGCCGGACAGGGACTAGCGGGGGGGCCAAGACAGATACGCAGTATTTT. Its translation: CASSRTGTSGGAKTDTQYF.